The 15 T cell receptor beta chains below all came from one sample that was sequenced in a study of T cell changes during pregnancy in multiple sclerosis. Only in-frame clones appear in the TCRdb table, and some are missing; sequencing was by immunoSEQ multiplex PCR. The data contain roughly 79,000 clones, 75% to 95% of them singletons. This specimen consisted of CD4+ T cells from peripheral blood mononuclear cells, obtained before pregnancy. These receptors were obtained from a female donor with multiple sclerosis, enrolled in a pregnancy study.

This clone turned up a few times. The V call is TRBV30, the J call TRBJ1-4, with D unresolved. CDR1 is GTSNPN, CDR2 SVGIG, per germline (reference sequence). The CDR3 runs to 12 residues. Trimming shortened V by 1 base and J by 10 bases, and 10 bases separated the two germline ends. CDR3 in amino acids: CAWSESVGKLFF. Here the CDR3 DNA reads TGTGCCTGGAGTGAAAGCGTGGGAAAACTGTTTTTT. Combining the CDR3 with reference TRBV30 and TRBJ1-4 gives the whole variable domain SQTIHQWPATLVQPVGSPLSLECTVEGTSNPNLYWYRQAAGRGLQLLFYSVGIGQISSEVPQNLSASRPQDRQFILSSKKLLLSDSGFYLCAWSESVGKLFFGSGTQLSVL.

V gene TRBV28 combines with J gene TRBJ2-1; 7 positions agree with TRBD1. The CDR3 consists of 17 residues. V was pared by 2 bases and J by 9 bases, with 16 bases of the junction left unmatched. The germline CDR1 and CDR2 sequences are MDHEN and SYDVKM. The CDR3 loop is CASSLLSYGTEISEQFF. DNA for the CDR3: TGTGCCAGCAGTTTACTTTCTTACGGGACAGAAATTAGTGAGCAGTTCTTC. The full variable domain, its missing parts supplied by reference TRBV28 and TRBJ2-1, is DVKVTQSSRYLVKRTGEKVFLECVQDMDHENMFWYRQDPGLGLRLIYFSYDVKMKEKGDIPEGYSVSREKKERFSLILESASTNQTSMYLCASSLLSYGTEISEQFFGPGTRLTVL.

J is TRBJ1-2 and V is TRBV6-5; 7 bases match TRBD1. The CDR3 consists of 15 residues. The J segment lost 1 base and the V segment lost 6 bases, leaving 8 bases of the junction unmatched. CDR1 is MNHEY, CDR2 SVGAGI, per germline. The CDR3 coding sequence is TGTGCCAGCAGATCGGGACAGTCCATTAACTATGGCTACACCTTC. Its protein is CASRSGQSINYGYTF.

The chain combines TRBV27 with TRBJ1-5; D is possibly TRBD1 (5 bases). The V end was cut by 5 bases, the J end by 0 bases, with 14 bases between. Looked up from germline, CDR1 is MNHEY and CDR2 is SMNVEV (reference sequence). CDR3 size: 16 residues. This CDR3 reads CASSPRATVSNQPQHF. In DNA, the CDR3 is TGTGCCAGCAGTCCTCGGGCGACAGTTAGCAATCAGCCCCAGCATTTT.

The CDR3 region is CASSLAWGGEQFF. DNA of the CDR3: TGTGCCAGCAGCTTAGCTTGGGGGGGTGAGCAGTTCTTC. The J gene is TRBJ2-1, the V gene TRBV7-2, with TRBD2 matching 7 bases. Germline trimming cut 0 bases from V and 9 bases from J; bases unmatched to any gene: 2. Germline V lookup: CDR1 SGHTA, CDR2 FQGNSA. The CDR3 has 13 residues.

The V call is TRBV28, the J call TRBJ1-5; 11 bases map to TRBD1. The CDR3 totals 14 residues. Per the germline V gene, CDR1 is MDHEN and CDR2 is SYDVKM. Trimming at V came to 6 bases and at J to 9 bases, leaving 7 bases not matched to a gene. In DNA form, the CDR3 reads TGTGCCAGCAGCCGGGGGACAGGGGGGACGCCCCAGCATTTT. The encoded protein is CASSRGTGGTPQHF.

The V gene is TRBV28, the J gene TRBJ2-7; 7 bases map to TRBD1. CDR3 length equals 15 residues. CDR1 is MDHEN and CDR2 is SYDVKM in the germline V gene. The trim removed 2 bases at V and 4 bases at J, leaving 8 bases unmatched. The CDR3 region has the DNA TGTGCCAGCAGTTTACCCTTAACAGGGGTTTACGAGCAGTACTTC. It codes for CASSLPLTGVYEQYF.

The chain is built from TRBV5-1 and TRBJ2-5; the D is unclear. CDR3 length equals 14 residues. Germline V gene sequence: CDR1 SGHRS, CDR2 YFSETQ. V was cut by 9 bases and J by 4 bases, with 19 bases left in between. CDR3 loop: CATRRGEAGETQYF. CDR3 DNA sequence: TGCGCCACCCGCCGCGGAGAGGCTGGAGAGACCCAGTACTTC.

This chain links TRBV4-1 with TRBJ2-7; the match to TRBD2 covers 9 bases. Germline V lookup: CDR1 MGHRA, CDR2 YSYEKL. The CDR3 consists of 18 residues. Germline trimming cut 0 bases from V and 0 bases from J; bases unmatched to any gene: 9. The CDR3 region has the DNA TGCGCCAGCAGCCAAGATGAGTCCGCTAGCGGGGTCTCCTACGAGCAGTACTTC. Its translation is CASSQDESASGVSYEQYF.

This clone was recorded once. The rearrangement links TRBV5-1 to TRBJ2-1; 11 bases match TRBD2. Germline V gene data show CDR1 as SGHRS and CDR2 as YFSETQ. Trimming at V came to 8 bases and at J to 5 bases, leaving 6 bases not matched to a gene. The CDR3 spans 14 residues. The CDR3 region is CASIAGGTHNEQFF. The DNA for the CDR3 is TGCGCCAGTATAGCGGGAGGGACGCACAATGAGCAGTTCTTC. The complete variable domain, with remaining parts taken from reference TRBV5-1 and TRBJ2-1, reads KAGVTQTPRYLIKTRGQQVTLSCSPISGHRSVSWYQQTPGQGLQFLFEYFSETQRNKGNFPGRFSGRQFSNSRSEMNVSTLELGDSALYLCASIAGGTHNEQFFGPGTRLTVL.

This rearrangement joins TRBV7-8 to TRBJ2-1, with TRBD1 matching over 7 bases. The CDR3 consists of 16 residues. The J segment lost 2 bases and the V segment lost 2 bases, leaving 6 bases of the junction unmatched. Germline V CDR1 and CDR2: SGHVS, FQNEAQ. The CDR3, as DNA: TGTGCCAGCAGCTTAACTACAGGGGTTGCCTACAATGAGCAGTTCTTC. Translated, it gives CASSLTTGVAYNEQFF.

The CDR3 reads CASSPDRETFF. The CDR3 DNA follows: TGTGCCAGCAGTCCGGACAGGGAAACTTTCTTT. The chain uses TRBV6-6 and TRBJ1-1; 8 positions match TRBD1. The CDR3 extends over 11 amino acids. Germline-derived CDR1 and CDR2 are MNHNY and SVGAGI (reference sequence). J lost 12 bases, V lost 5 bases, and 5 bases had no gene match.

The chain combines TRBV11-3 with TRBJ1-1; D unclear. CDR1 is SGHNT and CDR2 is YENEEA in the germline V gene. V lost 0 bases and J lost 2, with 13 bases in between. The CDR3 runs to 16 residues. CDR3 amino acids: CASSLEGWADNTEAFF. As DNA, the CDR3 is TGTGCCAGCAGCTTAGAAGGTTGGGCAGACAACACTGAAGCTTTCTTT.

This chain uses TRBV25-1 with TRBJ2-1; D remains unclear. The germline V and J ends were trimmed by 6 bases and 10 bases, with 10 bases remaining between them. Germline CDR1 MGHDK, CDR2 SYGVNS. CDR3 length: 11 amino acids. Here the CDR3 reads CASSPLLEQFF. The CDR3, as DNA: TGTGCCAGCAGCCCCCTTTTGGAGCAGTTCTTC.

V is TRBV5-6 and J is TRBJ1-1, with D maybe TRBD1 (6 bases). V shed 4 bases and J shed 11 bases, with 21 bases lying between them. The CDR3 sequence is 14 residues long. The germline gives CDR1 SGHDT, CDR2 YYEEEE. For the CDR3, the DNA is TGTGCCAGCAGCAGGGAGGGATTGGGGGGCGCGGCTTTCTTT. Protein sequence: CASSREGLGGAAFF.